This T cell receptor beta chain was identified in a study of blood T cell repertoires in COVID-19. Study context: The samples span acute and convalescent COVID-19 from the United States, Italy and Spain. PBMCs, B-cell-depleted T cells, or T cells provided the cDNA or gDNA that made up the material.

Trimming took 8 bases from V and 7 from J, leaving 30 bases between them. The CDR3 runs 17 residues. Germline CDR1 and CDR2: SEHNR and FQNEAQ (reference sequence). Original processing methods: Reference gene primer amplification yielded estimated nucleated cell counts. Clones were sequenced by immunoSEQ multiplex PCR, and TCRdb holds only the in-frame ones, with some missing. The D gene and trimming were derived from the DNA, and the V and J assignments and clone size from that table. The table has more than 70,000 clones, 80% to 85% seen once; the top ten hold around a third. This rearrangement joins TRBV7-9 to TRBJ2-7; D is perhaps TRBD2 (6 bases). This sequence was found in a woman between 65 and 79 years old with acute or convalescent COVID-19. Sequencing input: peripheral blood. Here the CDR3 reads CASGTQAGRRDGWEQYF. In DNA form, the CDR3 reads TGTGCCAGCGGAACACAGGCCGGGCGGCGGGATGGATGGGAGCAGTACTTC.